Below, one T cell receptor beta chain is given with its context. Its specificity is not known. This specimen comes from a study of T cell responses to AZD1222 COVID-19 vaccine. Study-level findings and limits: Of spike-specific TCRs, nearly half reportedly target regions left unmutated in variants. Elevations in Spike-specific TCR breadth and depth followed administration of two AZD1222 doses. Across spike, vaccine-associated CD4 TCRs were found, dominant at 160-218 and 743-854. Baseline seropositives among AZD1222 recipients totaled only five to seven.

V lost 4 bases and J 7 bases, leaving 18 bases between the germline ends. CDR1 and CDR2 from the germline V gene are SGHDT and YYEEEE. The CDR3 is made up of 16 amino acids. Repertoires were generated with immunoSEQ multiplex PCR, while TCRdb's copy carries only in-frame clones and drops some. Of roughly 100,000 clones listed, roughly 87% are singletons. This TCR derives from an adult in good health. Here the sequenced sample was peripheral blood, taken on day 0 of AZD1222 vaccination. The V call is TRBV5-6, the J call TRBJ1-6, with a tentative D call TRBD1 (5 bases). CDR3 loop: CASSPMAGSTNSPLHF. DNA of the CDR3: TGTGCCAGCAGCCCCATGGCAGGGTCCACCAATTCACCCCTCCACTTT. Full variable domain (outside the CDR3, taken from reference TRBV5-6 and TRBJ1-6): DAGVTQSPTHLIKTRGQQVTLRCSPKSGHDTVSWYQQALGQGPQFIFQYYEEEERQRGNFPDRFSGHQFPNYSSELNVNALLLGDSALYLCASSPMAGSTNSPLHFGNGTRLTVT.